These T cell receptor beta chains were read from a single sample in a study of blood T cells in healthy people across ages. TCRdb called the 5' RACE reads again in MiXCR, with one record for every CDR3 protein. The sample yields hundreds of thousands of distinct CDR3 sequences, around 24% seen once. Another study also made use of these data, one on T cells of mothers and their children.

The sequenced sample consisted of blood. The receptors stem from a boy younger than 18 in good health. Both conserved end residues are part of each CDR3. The D gene is left open where the match is weak. Clone size is given for some rows only: seen once, a few or many times, or a class if the clone is expanded.

CSARASASRHYTF | TGCAGTGCTAGAGCCTCGGCCTCAAGACACTACACCTTC | TRBV20-1 | - | few | TRBJ1-2
CSALGLGPAYEQYF | TGCAGTGCCCTGGGTCTGGGGCCAGCCTACGAGCAGTACTTC | TRBV20-1 | - | - | TRBJ2-7
CASSQGAGGGYNSPLHF | TGTGCCAGCAGCCAAGGCGCAGGGGGTGGGTATAATTCACCCCTCCACTTT | TRBV3-1 | TRBD1 | - | TRBJ1-6
CASSYSRQGLAELFF | TGTGCCAGCAGTTACTCCCGCCAGGGCCTAGCGGAACTGTTTTTT | TRBV6-5 | - | few | TRBJ1-4
CASSRPLAGRGVGEQYF | TGTGCCAGCAGCCGACCACTAGCGGGTAGAGGTGTTGGGGAGCAGTACTTC | TRBV7-6 | TRBD2 | - | TRBJ2-5
CASSSPLLAGGRQETQYF | TGCGCCAGCAGCTCGCCCTTATTAGCGGGGGGAAGACAAGAGACCCAGTACTTC | TRBV5-1 | TRBD2 | - | TRBJ2-5
CASSQSRRAGAGTEAFF | TGCGCCAGCAGCCAATCCAGGCGAGCGGGGGCCGGGACTGAAGCTTTCTTT | TRBV4-1 | - | few | TRBJ1-1
CASSGGGLKYNEQFF | TGTGCCAGCTCCGGCGGAGGGCTCAAATACAATGAGCAGTTCTTC | TRBV12-3/TRBV12-4 | - | - | TRBJ2-1
CASSMGQGDEQFF | TGTGCCAGTAGTATGGGTCAGGGCGATGAGCAGTTCTTC | TRBV19 | - | - | TRBJ2-1
CSGGEGANEQFF | TGCAGTGGGGGAGAGGGAGCCAATGAGCAGTTCTTC | TRBV29-1 | - | few | TRBJ2-1
CSAAIAGAYEQYF | TGCAGTGCCGCTATTGCAGGGGCCTACGAGCAGTACTTC | TRBV20-1 | - | - | TRBJ2-7
CSARGGQGIKQPQHF | TGCAGTGCTAGGGGGGGACAGGGAATAAAGCAGCCCCAGCATTTT | TRBV20-1 | TRBD1 | few | TRBJ1-5
CASSLGGGGEQYF | TGTGCCAGCAGCTTAGGGGGCGGGGGAGAGCAGTACTTC | TRBV11-3 | TRBD2 | - | TRBJ2-7
CASSEERGAYEQYF | TGTGCCAGCAGTGAGGAGAGGGGAGCCTACGAGCAGTACTTC | TRBV25-1 | - | few | TRBJ2-7
CASSFLNTMNTEAFF | TGTGCCAGCAGCTTTTTGAACACCATGAACACTGAAGCTTTCTTT | TRBV7-2 | - | - | TRBJ1-1
CASSLSAGNTGELFF | TGCGCCAGCAGCTTGTCGGCTGGCAACACCGGGGAGCTGTTTTTT | TRBV5-1 | - | few | TRBJ2-2
CASSWPKDRRANIQYF | TGTGCCAGCAGCTGGCCCAAGGACAGGAGAGCAAACATTCAGTACTTC | TRBV7-8 | TRBD1 | - | TRBJ2-4
CASRARQNSNYGYTF | TGTGCCAGCAGAGCCCGACAGAACTCTAACTATGGCTACACCTTC | TRBV2 | - | - | TRBJ1-2
CSARAAPYGYTF | TGCAGTGCCAGGGCAGCCCCCTATGGCTACACCTTC | TRBV20-1 | - | - | TRBJ1-2
CASSLDTETQYF | TGCGCCAGCAGCTTGGACACAGAGACCCAGTACTTC | TRBV5-1 | - | few | TRBJ2-5
CASSPQPGARETQYF | TGTGCCAGCAGCCCCCAGCCCGGGGCGAGGGAGACCCAGTACTTC | TRBV7-3 | - | few | TRBJ2-5
CASSSSGFGSGNTIYF | TGTGCCAGCAGCTCTTCAGGGTTTGGCTCTGGAAACACCATATATTTT | TRBV7-9 | - | few | TRBJ1-3
CASSPHLGGGAKTQYF | TGTGCCAGCAGTCCCCATCTGGGCGGGGGGGCCAAGACCCAGTACTTC | TRBV27 | TRBD2 | - | TRBJ2-5
CASSYAGELFF | TGTGCCAGCAGTTATGCAGGGGAGCTGTTTTTT | TRBV6-2/TRBV6-3 | - | - | TRBJ2-2
CSAQPTSGGRYEQYF | TGCAGTGCTCAACCAACTAGCGGGGGACGGTACGAGCAGTACTTC | TRBV20-1 | TRBD2 | few | TRBJ2-7
CASRKGTSGANVLTF | TGTGCCAGCCGGAAGGGGACCTCTGGGGCCAACGTCCTGACTTTC | TRBV3-1 | - | few | TRBJ2-6
CASSLAGFGEETQYF | TGTGCCAGCAGCTTAGCGGGGTTTGGGGAAGAGACCCAGTACTTC | TRBV7-3 | - | few | TRBJ2-5
CASSSSWDTLDEQYF | TGTGCCAGCAGCTCGTCGTGGGACACCCTTGATGAGCAGTACTTC | TRBV13 | - | few | TRBJ2-7
CSVESVGYTF | TGCAGCGTTGAAAGTGTCGGCTACACCTTC | TRBV29-1 | - | - | TRBJ1-2
CASTGLGWETQYF | TGTGCCAGCACTGGACTAGGATGGGAGACCCAGTACTTC | TRBV27 | TRBD2 | many | TRBJ2-5
CASSLGKTGTVYGYTF | TGCGCCAGCAGCTTGGGGAAGACAGGGACGGTTTATGGCTACACCTTC | TRBV5-1 | TRBD1 | - | TRBJ1-2
CASSPRSGANVLTF | TGTGCCAGCAGTCCGCGCTCTGGGGCCAACGTCCTGACTTTC | TRBV9 | - | many | TRBJ2-6
CASSLGLAGPETQYF | TGCGCCAGCAGCTTGGGACTAGCGGGCCCCGAGACCCAGTACTTC | TRBV5-1 | TRBD2 | few | TRBJ2-5
CSARSFPSERGDEQYF | TGCAGTGCTAGATCCTTTCCCTCAGAAAGGGGAGACGAGCAGTACTTC | TRBV20-1 | - | once | TRBJ2-7
CSVLSGSNEKLFF | TGCAGCGTCCTGAGTGGGTCTAATGAAAAACTGTTTTTT | TRBV29-1 | - | few | TRBJ1-4
CASSSGQGTRDIQYF | TGTGCCAGCAGCTCTGGACAGGGGACTCGGGACATTCAGTACTTC | TRBV11-2 | TRBD1 | - | TRBJ2-4
CASSIGTFDEQYF | TGCGCCAGCAGCATCGGGACTTTCGACGAGCAGTACTTC | TRBV5-1 | - | - | TRBJ2-7
CASSSTGRGTGDGYTF | TGTGCCAGCAGCTCTACCGGCCGCGGGACAGGCGATGGCTACACCTTC | TRBV13 | TRBD1 | many | TRBJ1-2
CASRFLGNTEAFF | TGTGCCAGCAGGTTCCTAGGGAACACTGAAGCTTTCTTT | TRBV6-2/TRBV6-3 | - | few | TRBJ1-1
CASTWRHEQFF | TGTGCCAGCACGTGGCGGCATGAGCAGTTCTTC | TRBV6-5 | - | few | TRBJ2-1
CSANTGTEETQYF | TGCAGCGCCAACACGGGGACTGAGGAGACCCAGTACTTC | TRBV29-1 | - | many | TRBJ2-5
CSGTGVLTGELFF | TGCAGTGGGACAGGTGTGCTCACCGGGGAGCTGTTTTTT | TRBV29-1 | TRBD1 | - | TRBJ2-2
CSGVDGHSGNTIYF | TGCAGCGGTGTGGACGGACACTCTGGAAACACCATATATTTT | TRBV29-1 | - | - | TRBJ1-3
CASSLLGGPYNEQFF | TGTGCCAGCAGTTTATTAGGGGGCCCCTACAATGAGCAGTTCTTC | TRBV28 | TRBD1 | - | TRBJ2-1
CAWSVGTTYTDTQYF | TGTGCCTGGAGTGTAGGGACAACTTACACAGATACGCAGTATTTT | TRBV30 | - | - | TRBJ2-3
CASSLYGRADYNSPLHF | TGTGCCAGCAGCTTATATGGCAGGGCGGACTATAATTCACCCCTCCACTTT | TRBV7-9 | - | - | TRBJ1-6
CASSYLAEETQYF | TGTGCCAGCAGCTATCTAGCAGAAGAGACCCAGTACTTC | TRBV3-1 | - | - | TRBJ2-5
CASRVTTIIRGRLFTDTQYF | TGTGCCAGCAGGGTAACTACAATAATTAGGGGGCGCCTCTTCACAGATACGCAGTATTTT | TRBV9 | TRBD1 | few | TRBJ2-3
CASSLESSTDTQYF | TGCGCCAGCAGCTTGGAGAGTAGCACAGATACGCAGTATTTT | TRBV5-1 | - | few | TRBJ2-3
CASSLGWEQFF | TGCGCCAGCAGCTTGGGGTGGGAGCAGTTCTTC | TRBV5-1 | - | few | TRBJ2-1
CSVAPGQASGNTIYF | TGCAGCGTGGCCCCGGGGCAGGCGTCTGGAAACACCATATATTTT | TRBV29-1 | - | - | TRBJ1-3
CASSLRDGNYEQYF | TGTGCCAGCAGCCTGAGGGACGGGAACTACGAGCAGTACTTC | TRBV5-5 | - | few | TRBJ2-7